This entry lists 29 T cell receptor beta chains sequenced from one sample in a study of naive and memory T cell subsets. The beta constant-region primer was an equimolar mix of two oligonucleotides covering TRBC1 and TRBC2. TCRdb passed the UMI-ligation and nested PCR reads through MiXCR, listing each CDR3 protein once. The sample gives roughly 20,000 distinct CDR3 sequences, roughly 9.6% of which show up once; around 18% is in the top ten. The sequenced material came from central memory CD8+ T cells from blood. These receptors were collected from a human donor in good health.

This clonotype was observed at least ten times. The V call is TRBV7-9, the J call TRBJ2-7; D is perhaps TRBD2 (5 bases). V was cut by 3 bases and J by 3 bases, with 12 bases left in between. The CDR3 covers 14 residues. The germline V gene encodes CDR1 SEHNR and CDR2 FQNEAQ (reference sequence). CDR3 in amino acids: CASSFSHGNYEQYF. The CDR3 coding sequence is TGTGCCAGCAGCTTTTCACACGGGAACTACGAGCAGTACTTC.

This clonotype appeared many times. V is TRBV28 and J is TRBJ2-1; 8 nucleotides align to TRBD2. The J segment lost 5 bases and the V segment lost 5 bases, leaving 8 bases of the junction unmatched. The CDR3 runs 15 residues. In germline, CDR1 is MDHEN, CDR2 SYDVKM. In DNA, the CDR3 is TGTGCCAGCAGTCCATTCAGCGGGGGAGACAATGAGCAGTTCTTC. Translation gives CASSPFSGGDNEQFF.

The sample holds many counts of this clonotype. The CDR3 DNA follows: TGTGCCAGCAGCTCGGAGGGAGCGGACGGGACCAAAAACATTCAGTACTTC. It is translated as CASSSEGADGTKNIQYF. The chain joins TRBV7-3 to TRBJ2-4, with D possibly being TRBD2 (6 bases). Germline lookup yields CDR1 SGHTA and CDR2 FQGTGA. The length of the CDR3 is 17 residues. Trimming took off 4 bases at V and 2 bases at J, with 18 bases between the two ends.

V usage is TRBV10-3 and J usage is TRBJ1-5, with D uncertain. Germline V gene data show CDR1 as ENHRY and CDR2 as SYGVKD. The CDR3 length is 8 residues. The CDR3 sequence is CSNQPQHF. CDR3 nucleotides: TGTAGCAATCAGCCCCAGCATTTT.

There are a few counts of this clonotype. The gene calls are TRBV7-9 and TRBJ1-2, with 12 bases matching TRBD1. With 5 bases clipped from V and 2 bases from J, the junction kept 6 bases outside the gene matches. Germline V gene data show CDR1 as SEHNR and CDR2 as FQNEAQ (reference sequence). The CDR3 length is 16 residues. CDR3 sequence reads: CASSPGQGAKNYGYTF. The CDR3 nucleotides read TGTGCCAGCAGCCCGGGACAGGGGGCGAAGAACTATGGCTACACCTTC. Complete variable domain (other parts from reference TRBV7-9 and TRBJ1-2): DTGVSQNPRHKITKRGQNVTFRCDPISEHNRLYWYRQTLGQGPEFLTYFQNEAQLEKSRLLSDRFSAERPKGSFSTLEIQRTEQGDSAMYLCASSPGQGAKNYGYTFGSGTRLTVV.

This clonotype was seen many times. This sequence joins TRBV28 and TRBJ2-3; D perhaps matches TRBD2 (6 bases). V lost 6 bases and J 0 bases, leaving 19 bases between the germline ends. The CDR3 is 17 amino acids. From germline, CDR1 is MDHEN and CDR2 SYDVKM. CDR3 DNA sequence: TGTGCCAGCAGCTCCTCCTTGATCCGGGAGAGCACAGATACGCAGTATTTT. This gives the protein CASSSSLIRESTDTQYF.

The sample holds many counts of this clonotype. This chain joins TRBV20-1 and TRBJ1-1; D possibly corresponds to TRBD1 (5 bases). CDR3 length equals 14 residues. The germline V gene has CDR1 DFQATT and CDR2 SNEGSKA (reference sequence). Trimming cost V 4 bases and J 4 bases, with 16 bases left between them. CDR3 protein: CSAKGAGRGTEAFF. CDR3 sequence (DNA): TGCAGTGCTAAGGGTGCGGGGCGTGGCACTGAAGCTTTCTTT.

This clonotype was seen repeatedly, ten times or more. This chain joins TRBV28 and TRBJ2-3; 9 positions agree with TRBD2. The CDR3 is made up of 18 amino acids. CDR1 is MDHEN and CDR2 is SYDVKM in the germline V gene. The ends lost 4 bases at V and 2 bases at J; junction bases unmatched: 13. The CDR3 DNA is TGTGCCAGCAGTTCCGCTTCGCCTAGCGGGACGAACACAGATACGCAGTATTTT. Protein product: CASSSASPSGTNTDTQYF. Together with reference TRBV28 and TRBJ2-3, the CDR3 gives the full variable domain: DVKVTQSSRYLVKRTGEKVFLECVQDMDHENMFWYRQDPGLGLRLIYFSYDVKMKEKGDIPEGYSVSREKKERFSLILESASTNQTSMYLCASSSASPSGTNTDTQYFGPGTRLTVL.

This clonotype has only a few counts. The genes are TRBV6-2 or TRBV6-3 and TRBJ2-1, with 8 bases identical to TRBD2. Germline values: CDR1 MNHEY, CDR2 SVGEGT. CDR3 length equals 16 residues. The J segment lost 6 bases and the V segment lost 0 bases, leaving 7 bases of the junction unmatched. The CDR3 region is CASSYSISGGFNEQFF. The CDR3 DNA sequence: TGTGCCAGCAGTTACTCGATATCGGGAGGGTTCAATGAGCAGTTCTTC.

This clonotype was counted ten times or more. The CDR3 coding sequence is TGTGCCAGCACCGAGGGACAGGACTCCTACGAGCAGTACTTC. Translation: CASTEGQDSYEQYF. V gene TRBV2 combines with J gene TRBJ2-7; 8 bases fit TRBD1. The CDR3 loop spans 14 amino acids. Losses at the gene ends were 7 bases for V and 0 bases for J; bases not matched to a gene: 5. Per the germline V gene, CDR1 is SNHLY and CDR2 is FYNNEI.

The J gene is TRBJ2-7, the V gene TRBV4-1; 7 bases are shared with TRBD2. This CDR3 is 18 amino acids long. Trimming took 1 base from V and 3 from J; bases not matched to a gene: 15. Germline CDR1 is MGHRA and CDR2 is YSYEKL. CDR3 coding DNA: TGCGCCAGCAGCCAAGCCCCCTTTCAGCTAGCGGCGAACTACGAGCAGTACTTC. It translates to CASSQAPFQLAANYEQYF.

This clonotype was observed a few times. The chain recombines TRBV5-6 with TRBJ1-2; D not resolved. Trimming left V 1 base short and J 4 bases short, with 11 bases between. CDR1 is SGHDT, CDR2 YYEEEE, per germline. The CDR3 runs to 14 residues. The CDR3 coding sequence is TGTGCCAGCAGCTTGTATGGGGTTGGCTATGGCTACACCTTC. Its protein product is CASSLYGVGYGYTF.

The V call is TRBV20-1, the J call TRBJ1-2; perhaps TRBD1 as D (6 bases). Germline V gene sequence: CDR1 DFQATT, CDR2 SNEGSKA (reference sequence). Deletions cut 2 bases from V and 8 bases from J, with 15 bases between. The CDR3 loop spans 13 amino acids. Here the CDR3 DNA reads TGCAGTGCTAGACCTAAAAGGGGGAGCGGCTACACCTTC. This sequence encodes CSARPKRGSGYTF.

This chain connects TRBV27 to TRBJ2-1, with D maybe TRBD2 (5 bases). This CDR3 is built from 15 residues. Germline V gene data show CDR1 as MNHEY and CDR2 as SMNVEV (reference sequence). Trimming left V 6 bases short and J 4 bases short, with 16 bases between. The DNA for the CDR3 is TGTGCCAGCAGAATTTCAGCCACGGGGTACAATGAGCAGTTCTTC. It encodes CASRISATGYNEQFF.

The V and J genes are TRBV19 and TRBJ2-3; TRBD2 matches 7 bases. The CDR3 is made up of 13 amino acids. Per germline, CDR1 LNHDA and CDR2 SQIVND (reference sequence). Unmatched junction bases numbered 4, after V lost 5 bases and J lost 5 bases. The CDR3 reads CASSVSGGDTQYF. The CDR3, as DNA: TGTGCCAGTAGTGTCTCGGGAGGAGATACGCAGTATTTT.

The sample holds many counts of this clonotype. The chain carries TRBV7-9 and TRBJ2-1; TRBD2 matches at 7 bases. The CDR3 has 17 residues. Germline assignment: CDR1 SEHNR and CDR2 FQNEAQ (reference sequence). With 1 base clipped from V and 1 base from J, the junction kept 7 bases outside the gene matches. The CDR3 DNA follows: TGTGCCAGCAGCTTAGTTACGGCGGGAGCATCCTACAATGAGCAGTTCTTC. It translates to CASSLVTAGASYNEQFF.

This clonotype was observed many times. This chain uses TRBV9 with TRBJ2-1; 8 bases fit TRBD2. This CDR3 is 20 amino acids long. The V segment lost 1 base and the J segment 5 bases; nucleotides outside the gene matches: 20. Germline V lookup: CDR1 SGDLS, CDR2 YYNGEE. CDR3: CASSVSITPGAGLDNNEQFF. The CDR3, as DNA: TGTGCCAGCAGCGTATCGATAACGCCGGGCGCGGGACTAGACAACAATGAGCAGTTCTTC. Full variable domain (rest looked up from reference TRBV9 and TRBJ2-1): DSGVTQTPKHLITATGQRVTLRCSPRSGDLSVYWYQQSLDQGLQFLIQYYNGEERAKGNILERFSAQQFPDLHSELNLSSLELGDSALYFCASSVSITPGAGLDNNEQFFGPGTRLTVL.

This clonotype was seen many times. The rearrangement joins TRBV27 to TRBJ2-7, with a tentative D call TRBD1 (5 bases). CDR3 length equals 12 residues. V was shortened by 9 bases and J by 1 base, with 10 bases between the two germline ends. Germline loops: CDR1 MNHEY, CDR2 SMNVEV (reference sequence). CDR3 coding DNA: TGTGCCAGTACAGGAGATTCCTACGAGCAGTACTTC. This sequence encodes CASTGDSYEQYF.

The sample holds many counts of this clonotype. The chain combines TRBV20-1 with TRBJ2-5; 10 bases fit TRBD2. V gave up 3 bases and J gave up 2 bases; unmatched junction bases: 6. Germline V CDR1 and CDR2: DFQATT, SNEGSKA (reference sequence). The CDR3 consists of 15 residues. CDR3 nucleotides: TGCAGTGCTAGTGGACTAGCGGAGCTTCAAGAGACCCAGTACTTC. This translates into CSASGLAELQETQYF.

This clonotype was recorded many times. The chain is built from TRBV28 and TRBJ2-2; 9 bases align to TRBD2. Losses at the gene ends were 2 bases for V and 3 bases for J; bases not matched to a gene: 1. From germline, CDR1 is MDHEN and CDR2 SYDVKM. The CDR3 is 15 residues long. For the CDR3, the DNA is TGTGCCAGCAGTTTAATAGCGGGAGACACCGGGGAGCTGTTTTTT. Translation gives CASSLIAGDTGELFF.

This clonotype has ten or more counts. The rearrangement joins TRBV6-2 or TRBV6-3 to TRBJ2-1; 7 nucleotides align to TRBD2. V lost 2 bases and J lost 12; bases outside the gene matches: 4. The CDR3 runs to 12 residues. The germline V gene has CDR1 MNHEY and CDR2 SVGEGT. CDR3 residues: CASSYASGGQFF. In DNA, the CDR3 is TGTGCCAGCAGTTACGCTTCGGGAGGGCAGTTCTTC.

This sequence joins TRBV6-2 or TRBV6-3 and TRBJ2-1; D possibly corresponds to TRBD2 (5 bases). The CDR3 consists of 11 residues. Germline V gene data show CDR1 as MNHEY and CDR2 as SVGEGT. V shed 5 bases and J shed 15 bases, with 14 bases lying between them. CDR3 nucleotide sequence: TGTGCCAGCAGTGACTTAGGCGGGCCGTTCTTC. It is translated as CASSDLGGPFF.

This clonotype was counted ten times or more. The chain has TRBV7-9 and TRBJ1-2; D is ambiguous. Germline V gene sequence: CDR1 SEHNR, CDR2 FQNEAQ (reference sequence). Trimming removed 4 bases at V and 5 bases at J, with 20 bases between. The CDR3 loop spans 16 amino acids. The chain's CDR3 is CASSWAAPSAPYGYTF. Here the CDR3 DNA reads TGTGCCAGCAGCTGGGCAGCCCCTTCTGCTCCATATGGCTACACCTTC.

This sequence joins TRBV7-9 and TRBJ1-1; 7 bases fit TRBD1. V lost 5 bases and J lost 1; bases outside the gene matches: 7. Germline V gene data show CDR1 as SEHNR and CDR2 as FQNEAQ (reference sequence). The CDR3 covers 15 residues. CDR3 loop: CASSPRDSPNTEAFF. CDR3 nucleotides: TGTGCCAGCAGCCCTCGGGACAGCCCGAACACTGAAGCTTTCTTT.

The CDR3 spells CSVEFLGGGYTF. The CDR3 DNA reads as TGCAGCGTTGAATTTCTGGGAGGCGGCTACACCTTC. This chain connects TRBV29-1 to TRBJ1-2; D gene ambiguous. The CDR3 consists of 12 residues. Germline lookup yields CDR1 SQVTM and CDR2 ANQGSEA. V lost 2 bases, J lost 8 bases, and 12 bases lay in between.

This clonotype was picked up a small number of times. V is TRBV6-6 and J is TRBJ1-5; D not resolved. This CDR3 has 13 residues. From germline, CDR1 is MNHNY and CDR2 SVGAGI (reference sequence). The ends were cut back, 4 bases at V and 9 bases at J, with 13 bases in the middle. CDR3 bases: TGTGCCAGCAGTTTAAGACCCGAGGGGCCCCAGCATTTT. Translation gives CASSLRPEGPQHF.

This clonotype was recorded many times. CDR3 bases: TGTGCCAGCAGCGTAGAACCACAGGGGGAAGAGACCCAGTACTTC. This encodes CASSVEPQGEETQYF. The chain recombines TRBV9 with TRBJ2-5, with TRBD1 matching 8 bases. CDR1 is SGDLS, CDR2 YYNGEE, per germline. J lost 3 bases, V lost 0 bases, and 4 bases had no gene match. This CDR3 spans 15 amino acids.

This clonotype was detected many times. V is TRBV6-6 and J is TRBJ2-7, with TRBD2 identical over 8 bases. V shed 2 bases and J 11 bases; nucleotides not matched to a gene: 5. Germline lookup yields CDR1 MNHNY and CDR2 SVGAGI (reference sequence). The CDR3 consists of 12 residues. The CDR3 region has the DNA TGTGCCAGCAGTTACGACGGGAGGGATAAGTACTTC. It specifies CASSYDGRDKYF.

This clonotype has only a few counts. The V gene is TRBV20-1, the J gene TRBJ2-5; possibly TRBD1 or TRBD2 for D (6 bases each). The germline V gene encodes CDR1 DFQATT and CDR2 SNEGSKA (reference sequence). Trimming shortened V by 5 bases and J by 2 bases, and 12 bases separated the two germline ends. This CDR3 region has 13 residues. CDR3 nucleotides: TGCAGTGCTCCCCGGGGGCAGCAAGAGACCCAGTACTTC. Amino acids: CSAPRGQQETQYF.